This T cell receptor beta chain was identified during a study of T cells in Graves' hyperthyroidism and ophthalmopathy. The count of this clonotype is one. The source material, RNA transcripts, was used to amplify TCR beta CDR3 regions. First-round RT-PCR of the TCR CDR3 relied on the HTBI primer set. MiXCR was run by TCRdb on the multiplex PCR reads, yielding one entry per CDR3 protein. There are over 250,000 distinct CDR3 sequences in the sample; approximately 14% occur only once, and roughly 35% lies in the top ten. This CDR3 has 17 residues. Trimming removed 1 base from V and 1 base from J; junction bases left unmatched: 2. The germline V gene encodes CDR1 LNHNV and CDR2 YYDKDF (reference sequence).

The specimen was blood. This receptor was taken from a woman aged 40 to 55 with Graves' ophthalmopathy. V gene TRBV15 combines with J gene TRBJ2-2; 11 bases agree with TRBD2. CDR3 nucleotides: TGTGCCACCAGCAGAGCGGGACTAGCGGAGAACACCGGGGAGCTGTTTTTT. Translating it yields CATSRAGLAENTGELFF.